The 7 T cell receptor beta chains listed next were all sequenced from one sample in a study of T cells in Graves' hyperthyroidism and ophthalmopathy. TCR beta CDR3 region amplification was performed from RNA transcripts. The TCR CDR3 was amplified in a first-round RT-PCR using the HTBI primer set. TCRdb processed the multiplex PCR reads anew with MiXCR; each CDR3 protein has one entry. Of around 500,000 distinct CDR3 sequences in the sample, roughly an eighth were seen once. The sample was blood. The receptors here all came from a woman aged 18-29 years with Graves' hyperthyroidism.

This clonotype was seen ten or more times. The rearrangement joins TRBV7-9 to TRBJ2-1, with D possibly TRBD2 on 6 matching bases. The CDR3 has 16 residues. Trimming left V 4 bases short and J 6 bases short, with 19 bases between. In germline, CDR1 is SEHNR, CDR2 FQNEAQ (reference sequence). CDR3 amino acids: CASSSDPVGGGNEQFF. The CDR3 DNA is TGTGCCAGCAGCTCCGACCCTGTGGGAGGTGGCAATGAGCAGTTCTTC. Full variable domain (missing parts from reference TRBV7-9 and TRBJ2-1): DTGVSQNPRHKITKRGQNVTFRCDPISEHNRLYWYRQTLGQGPEFLTYFQNEAQLEKSRLLSDRFSAERPKGSFSTLEIQRTEQGDSAMYLCASSSDPVGGGNEQFFGPGTRLTVL.

This clonotype was counted at least ten times. The J gene is TRBJ1-2, the V gene TRBV6-1; a possible D gene is TRBD1 (6 bases). The germline V gene has CDR1 MNHNS and CDR2 SASEGT. Deletions cut 3 bases from V and 2 bases from J, with 13 bases between. The length of the CDR3 is 15 residues. DNA for the CDR3: TGTGCCAGCAGTGAGGGACACGGTGGGAACTATGGCTACACCTTC. This encodes CASSEGHGGNYGYTF.

The rearrangement joins TRBV7-9 to TRBJ2-1, with D uncertain. The germline CDR1 and CDR2 sequences are SEHNR and FQNEAQ (reference sequence). CDR3 size: 12 residues. Trimming removed 1 base at V and 10 bases at J, with 8 bases between. CDR3 in DNA: TGTGCCAGCAGCTTAGTGGCCCCCGAGCAGTTCTTC. This gives the protein CASSLVAPEQFF. Together with reference TRBV7-9 and TRBJ2-1, the CDR3 gives the full variable domain: DTGVSQNPRHKITKRGQNVTFRCDPISEHNRLYWYRQTLGQGPEFLTYFQNEAQLEKSRLLSDRFSAERPKGSFSTLEIQRTEQGDSAMYLCASSLVAPEQFFGPGTRLTVL.

In this sample, this clonotype turned up a few times. A much larger clone is a single base away; this may be a read error. The rearrangement joins TRBV6-2 or TRBV6-3 to TRBJ2-3; D may match TRBD1 or TRBD2 (5 bases each). This CDR3 has 15 residues. Trimming removed 2 bases at V and 2 bases at J, with 11 bases between. CDR1 is MNHEY, CDR2 SVGEGT, per germline. The CDR3 sequence: CASSYGGTDTDTQYF. CDR3 sequence (DNA): TGTGCCAGCAGTTACGGTGGGACCGACACAGATACGCAGTATTTT.

Many counts were recorded for this clonotype. J is TRBJ1-3 and V is TRBV4-2; TRBD1 might be the D (5 bases). The CDR3 is 14 residues long. Germline values: CDR1 LGHNA, CDR2 YNFKEQ. V lost 7 bases and J lost 0, with 10 bases in between. CDR3 sequence reads: CASTETVSGNTIYF. CDR3 DNA sequence: TGTGCCAGCACCGAGACAGTCTCTGGAAACACCATATATTTT.

As DNA, the CDR3 is TGTGCCAGCAGTTTAGGAAGGCGATTTTTATTCTTC. It is translated as CASSLGRRFLFF. The chain has TRBV2 and TRBJ2-1; D remains unclear. V was pared by 5 bases and J by 16 bases, with 18 bases between. This CDR3 contains 12 residues. Germline V gene sequence: CDR1 SNHLY, CDR2 FYNNEI. Based on the CDR3 plus reference TRBV2 and TRBJ2-1, the full variable domain is EPEVTQTPSHQVTQMGQEVILRCVPISNHLYFYWYRQILGQKVEFLVSFYNNEISEKSEIFDDQFSVERPDGSNFTLKIRSTKLEDSAMYFCASSLGRRFLFFGPGTRLTVL.

This clonotype appeared many times. This chain connects TRBV27 to TRBJ1-4; 11 bases fit TRBD1. The CDR3 runs to 18 residues. The germline CDR1 and CDR2 sequences are MNHEY and SMNVEV (reference sequence). V shed 3 bases and J 1 base; nucleotides not matched to a gene: 7. Written as DNA, the CDR3 is TGTGCCAGCAGTTTGTTGGGACAGGGGGTTTTAACTAATGAAAAACTGTTTTTT. This sequence encodes CASSLLGQGVLTNEKLFF. Variable domain in full (rest from reference TRBV27 and TRBJ1-4): EAQVTQNPRYLITVTGKKLTVTCSQNMNHEYMSWYRQDPGLGLRQIYYSMNVEVTDKGDVPEGYKVSRKEKRNFPLILESPSPNQTSLYFCASSLLGQGVLTNEKLFFGSGTQLSVL.